This T cell receptor (beta chain) was identified during a study of T cells in Graves' hyperthyroidism and ophthalmopathy. Uncontrolled infections, other autoimmune diseases, pregnancy or lactation led to exclusion of patients. Under 12 ml fresh peripheral blood yielded the PBMCs. CDR1 is LNHNV and CDR2 is YYDKDF in the germline V gene (reference sequence). V lost 6 bases, J lost 4 bases, and 21 bases lay in between. CDR3 length: 16 residues. It was RNA transcripts that yielded the amplified TCR beta CDR3 regions. When the TCR CDR3 underwent first-round RT-PCR, the HTBI primer set was used. TCRdb itself ran the multiplex PCR reads through MiXCR, one entry per CDR3 protein. The data show 300,000 to 350,000 distinct CDR3 sequences, approximately 15% seen once.

Material for sequencing was blood. This clonotype originated in a woman aged 25 to 39 with Graves' hyperthyroidism. The J gene is TRBJ1-2, the V gene TRBV15; D is possibly TRBD1 (5 bases). CDR3 coding DNA: TGTGCCACCAGTCCAATGGGGGACTCGGTGGGCTATGGCTACACCTTC. Protein sequence: CATSPMGDSVGYGYTF.